This record looks at one TCR beta chain sequence and its context. Between the trimmed V and J ends, which lost 7 bases and 2 bases, there was a span of 14 bases. The CDR3 totals 14 residues. Germline V gene data show CDR1 as ENHRY and CDR2 as SYGVKD. TCRdb keeps only in-frame clones here, not all; method: immunoSEQ multiplex PCR. This sample carries over 6,500 clones, 60% to 75% of them seen once, and the ten largest clones take 35% to 45%. These data originate in a study of cytotoxic CD8 clonotypes in ibrutinib-treated CLL. Material: PBMCs, obtained before ibrutinib treatment. The rearrangement uses TRBV10-3 and TRBJ1-2; D perhaps matches TRBD1 (6 bases). The sequence came from a human donor with chronic lymphocytic leukemia. The CDR3 spells CAITKGGANYGYTF. The CDR3 bases are TGTGCCATCACCAAAGGGGGGGCAAACTATGGCTACACCTTC.